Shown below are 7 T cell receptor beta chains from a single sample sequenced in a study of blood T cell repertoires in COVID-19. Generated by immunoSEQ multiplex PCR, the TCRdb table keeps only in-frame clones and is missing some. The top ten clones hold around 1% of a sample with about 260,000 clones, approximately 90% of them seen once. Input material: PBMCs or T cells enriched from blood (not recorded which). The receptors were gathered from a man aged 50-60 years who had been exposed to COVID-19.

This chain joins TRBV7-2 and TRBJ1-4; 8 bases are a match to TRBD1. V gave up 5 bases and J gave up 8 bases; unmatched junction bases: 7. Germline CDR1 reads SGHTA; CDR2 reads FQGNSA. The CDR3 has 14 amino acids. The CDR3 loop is CASSPSTGEEKLFF. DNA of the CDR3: TGTGCCAGCAGCCCCTCGACAGGGGAGGAAAAACTGTTTTTT. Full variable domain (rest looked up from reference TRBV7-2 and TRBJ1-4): GAGVSQSPSNKVTEKGKDVELRCDPISGHTALYWYRQSLGQGLEFLIYFQGNSAPDKSGLPSDRFSAERTGGSVSTLTIQRTQQEDSAVYLCASSPSTGEEKLFFGSGTQLSVL.

The CDR3 nucleotides read TGTGCCAGCTGCACAGGGGTCGGACAGTACGAGCAGTACTTC. Protein product: CASCTGVGQYEQYF. The chain uses TRBV27 and TRBJ2-7; the match to TRBD1 covers 7 bases. CDR1 is MNHEY and CDR2 is SMNVEV in the germline V gene (reference sequence). Trimming took 8 bases from V and 4 from J; bases not matched to a gene: 11. The CDR3 is made up of 14 amino acids.

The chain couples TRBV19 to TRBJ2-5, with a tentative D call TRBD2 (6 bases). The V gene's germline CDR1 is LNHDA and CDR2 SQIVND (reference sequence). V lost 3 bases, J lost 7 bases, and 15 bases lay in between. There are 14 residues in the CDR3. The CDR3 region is CASSIPSGDGTQYF. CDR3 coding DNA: TGTGCCAGTAGTATCCCCTCGGGGGATGGGACCCAGTACTTC. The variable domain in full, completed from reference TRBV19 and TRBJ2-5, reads DGGITQSPKYLFRKEGQNVTLSCEQNLNHDAMYWYRQDPGQGLRLIYYSQIVNDFQKGDIAEGYSVSREKKESFPLTVTSAQKNPTAFYLCASSIPSGDGTQYFGPGTRLLVL.

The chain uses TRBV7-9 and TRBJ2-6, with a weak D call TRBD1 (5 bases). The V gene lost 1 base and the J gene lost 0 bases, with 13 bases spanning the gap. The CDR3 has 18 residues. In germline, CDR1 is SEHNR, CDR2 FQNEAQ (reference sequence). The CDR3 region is CASSLDRQGRSGANVLTF. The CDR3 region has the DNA TGTGCCAGCAGCTTAGACCGGCAGGGCCGCTCTGGGGCCAACGTCCTGACTTTC.

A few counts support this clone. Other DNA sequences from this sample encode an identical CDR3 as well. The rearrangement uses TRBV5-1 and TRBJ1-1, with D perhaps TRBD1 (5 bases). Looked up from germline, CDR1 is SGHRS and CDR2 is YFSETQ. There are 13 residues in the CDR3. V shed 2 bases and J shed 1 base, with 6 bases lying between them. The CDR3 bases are TGCGCCAGCAGCTTAACAGGGAACACTGAAGCTTTCTTT. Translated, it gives CASSLTGNTEAFF. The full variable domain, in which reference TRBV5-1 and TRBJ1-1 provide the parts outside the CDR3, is KAGVTQTPRYLIKTRGQQVTLSCSPISGHRSVSWYQQTPGQGLQFLFEYFSETQRNKGNFPGRFSGRQFSNSRSEMNVSTLELGDSALYLCASSLTGNTEAFFGQGTRLTVV.

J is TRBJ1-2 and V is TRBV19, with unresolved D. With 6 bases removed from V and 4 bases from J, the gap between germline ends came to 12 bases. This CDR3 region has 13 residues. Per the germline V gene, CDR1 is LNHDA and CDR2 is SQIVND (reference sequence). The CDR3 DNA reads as TGTGCCAGTAGCCCCACGAGTCCCTATGGCTACACCTTC. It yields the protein CASSPTSPYGYTF. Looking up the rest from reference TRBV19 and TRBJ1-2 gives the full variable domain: DGGITQSPKYLFRKEGQNVTLSCEQNLNHDAMYWYRQDPGQGLRLIYYSQIVNDFQKGDIAEGYSVSREKKESFPLTVTSAQKNPTAFYLCASSPTSPYGYTFGSGTRLTVV.

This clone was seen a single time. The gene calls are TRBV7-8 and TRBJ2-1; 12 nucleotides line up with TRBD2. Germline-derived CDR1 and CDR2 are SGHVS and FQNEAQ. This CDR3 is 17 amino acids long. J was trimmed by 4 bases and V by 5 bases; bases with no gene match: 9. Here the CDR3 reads CASSIPGGTSGYNEQFF. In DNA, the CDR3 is TGTGCCAGCAGCATCCCGGGTGGGACTAGCGGGTACAATGAGCAGTTCTTC. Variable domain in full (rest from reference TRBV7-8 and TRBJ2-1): GAGVSQSPRYKVAKRGQDVALRCDPISGHVSLFWYQQALGQGPEFLTYFQNEAQLDKSGLPSDRFFAERPEGSVSTLKIQRTQQEDSAVYLCASSIPGGTSGYNEQFFGPGTRLTVL.